The 18 T cell receptor beta chains below were found in one sample sequenced in a study of cytomegalovirus exposure and HLA in healthy donors. It was with 60 Vbeta and 13 Jbeta primers that the PCR ran. TCRdb keeps only in-frame clones here, not all; method: immunoSEQ multiplex PCR. The data show around 230,000 clones, with about three quarters seen just once and more than 0.45% held by the top ten. Sequencing was done on a sample of PBMCs. These receptors all come from a boy between 10 and 17 years old in good health and CMV-seronegative.

This clone came up once. The chain has TRBV12-5 and TRBJ2-1; 9 positions agree with TRBD2. The CDR3 totals 21 residues. V gave up 0 bases and J gave up 1 base; unmatched junction bases: 16. Germline values: CDR1 LGHNT, CDR2 FRNRAP. In nucleotides, the CDR3 is TGTGCTAGTGGTTTGGTACGAGCAAAACGCGGGAGGGCCGCGTCCTACAATGAGCAGTTCTTC. Translated: CASGLVRAKRGRAASYNEQFF.

CDR3 nucleotides: TGTGCCAGCAGCTTAGAAAGGGGTAGCTTGGGAGAAGCTTTCTTT. The encoded protein is CASSLERGSLGEAFF. V and J are TRBV11-2 and TRBJ1-1; a possible D gene is TRBD1 (5 bases). Trimming left V 0 bases short and J 8 bases short, with 16 bases between. CDR1 and CDR2 from the germline V gene are SGHAT and FQNNGV. This CDR3 is built from 15 residues.

The CDR3 region is CASSDGTGTNYGYTF. CDR3 coding DNA: TGTGCCAGCAGTGATGGGACAGGTACTAACTATGGCTACACCTTC. The gene calls are TRBV2 and TRBJ1-2; TRBD1 aligns across 8 bases. The junction had 3 bases not matched to a gene; V was cut back by 3 bases and J by 0 bases. The CDR3 is 15 residues long. Germline values: CDR1 SNHLY, CDR2 FYNNEI.

This chain links TRBV5-1 with TRBJ2-3; D is ambiguous. CDR1 and CDR2 from the germline V gene are SGHRS and YFSETQ. Trimming cost V 4 bases and J 2 bases, with 11 bases left between them. The length of the CDR3 is 14 residues. The CDR3 loop reads CASSTDSSTDTQYF. CDR3 DNA: TGCGCCAGCAGCACCGACTCATCCACAGATACGCAGTATTTT.

The chain employs TRBV4-1 and TRBJ2-7; a weak D match, TRBD1 (6 bases). V was pared by 4 bases and J by 7 bases, with 14 bases between. There are 13 residues in the CDR3. Per the germline V gene, CDR1 is MGHRA and CDR2 is YSYEKL. The CDR3 here is CASSLNRVGEQYF. The DNA of the CDR3 is TGCGCCAGCAGCCTAAACAGGGTAGGTGAGCAGTACTTC.

V usage is TRBV29-1 and J usage is TRBJ2-7; possible D gene TRBD1, 5 bases. This CDR3 region has 18 residues. V was clipped by 2 bases and J by 0 bases, with 23 bases between them. CDR1 is SQVTM, CDR2 ANQGSEA, per germline. The CDR3 is CSVEKGSVGPDSSYEQYF. DNA of the CDR3: TGCAGCGTTGAAAAGGGCTCGGTGGGGCCCGACAGCTCCTACGAGCAGTACTTC.

The chain couples TRBV2 to TRBJ2-3, with 9 bases identical to TRBD2. This CDR3 region has 14 residues. Germline V gene lookup returns CDR1 SNHLY and CDR2 FYNNEI. The ends lost 4 bases at V and 5 bases at J; junction bases unmatched: 4. In DNA form, the CDR3 reads TGTGCCAGCAGTGTTGGGACTAGCTTAGATACGCAGTATTTT. It translates to CASSVGTSLDTQYF. The entire variable domain, with the rest obtained from reference TRBV2 and TRBJ2-3, is as follows: EPEVTQTPSHQVTQMGQEVILRCVPISNHLYFYWYRQILGQKVEFLVSFYNNEISEKSEIFDDQFSVERPDGSNFTLKIRSTKLEDSAMYFCASSVGTSLDTQYFGPGTRLTVL.

The chain links TRBV5-1 to TRBJ1-5; TRBD1 aligns across 8 bases. Germline lookup yields CDR1 SGHRS and CDR2 YFSETQ. The CDR3 sequence is 18 residues long. V lost 4 bases to trimming and J lost 2 bases; unmatched junction nucleotides: 14. The CDR3 DNA is TGCGCCAGCAGCCCCGACCGACAGGGGCCTCCGGGCAATCAGCCCCAGCATTTT. This codes for CASSPDRQGPPGNQPQHF.

V is TRBV15 and J is TRBJ2-1, with 10 bases identical to TRBD2. The V gene end was trimmed by 5 bases and the J gene end by 7 bases; junction bases not matched to a gene: 8. CDR1 and CDR2 (germline): LNHNV, YYDKDF (reference sequence). The CDR3 consists of 15 residues. The CDR3 here is CATSWGGTSVNEQFF. CDR3 sequence (DNA): TGTGCCACCAGCTGGGGCGGGACTAGCGTAAATGAGCAGTTCTTC. The complete variable domain, with remaining parts taken from reference TRBV15 and TRBJ2-1, reads DAMVIQNPRYQVTQFGKPVTLSCSQTLNHNVMYWYQQKSSQAPKLLFHYYDKDFNNEADTPDNFQSRRPNTSFCFLDIRSPGLGDTAMYLCATSWGGTSVNEQFFGPGTRLTVL.

The chain recombines TRBV30 with TRBJ1-1; D ambiguous. V was cut by 5 bases and J by 6 bases, with 16 bases left in between. The CDR3 has 13 residues. Germline-derived CDR1 and CDR2 are GTSNPN and SVGIG (reference sequence). The CDR3 spells CAWAGSLDPEAFF. DNA of the CDR3: TGTGCCTGGGCCGGGAGCCTCGACCCTGAAGCTTTCTTT.

V is TRBV11-2 and J is TRBJ2-7, with a possible D match to TRBD1 (6 bases). The ends were cut back, 2 bases at V and 1 base at J, with 12 bases in the middle. The CDR3 length is 15 residues. Germline assignment: CDR1 SGHAT and CDR2 FQNNGV. The CDR3 DNA reads TGTGCCAGCAGCTTAAAAGGACAGTTTTCCTACGAGCAGTACTTC. Translated: CASSLKGQFSYEQYF.

In nucleotides, the CDR3 is TGTGCCTGGAACCTCCCGGGACAGGGTATATATTTT. It is translated as CAWNLPGQGIYF. V usage is TRBV30 and J usage is TRBJ1-3; 9 bases fit TRBD1. The CDR3 has 12 amino acids. With V trimmed by 4 bases and J by 13 bases, 8 bases remained unmatched. Germline V gene sequence: CDR1 GTSNPN, CDR2 SVGIG (reference sequence).

The V and J genes are TRBV2 and TRBJ2-7; no firm D call. The V and J ends lost 5 bases and 0 bases respectively, with 5 bases between them. The CDR3 runs 12 residues. Germline CDR1 is SNHLY and CDR2 is FYNNEI. The CDR3 DNA follows: TGTGCCAGCAGTTCTAGCTCCTACGAGCAGTACTTC. Translating gives CASSSSSYEQYF.

Turning to this clone: Other DNA sequences in the sample encode the same CDR3. The V gene is TRBV5-1, the J gene TRBJ2-3; TRBD2 aligns across 12 bases. The germline CDR1 and CDR2 sequences are SGHRS and YFSETQ. The V gene end was trimmed by 0 bases and the J gene end by 6 bases; junction bases not matched to a gene: 5. This CDR3 spans 16 amino acids. CDR3 loop: CASSLGLAGALDTQYF. The CDR3 DNA sequence: TGCGCCAGCAGCTTGGGACTAGCGGGGGCCCTGGATACGCAGTATTTT.

V gene TRBV19 combines with J gene TRBJ2-3, with D possibly TRBD2 on 6 matching bases. This CDR3 has 15 amino acids. Trimming removed 7 bases at V and 4 bases at J, with 18 bases between. Germline values: CDR1 LNHDA, CDR2 SQIVND (reference sequence). CDR3 in DNA: TGTGCCAGTACCGCCGGACTCAGGAGGGCAGATACGCAGTATTTT. Translating it yields CASTAGLRRADTQYF.

V usage is TRBV18 and J usage is TRBJ1-1; D might be TRBD1 (6 bases). CDR1 is KGHSH and CDR2 is LQKENI in the germline V gene. V was trimmed by 0 bases and J by 11 bases, leaving 19 bases between them. The CDR3 spans 15 residues. This chain's CDR3 is CASSPPDNRVGKAFF. Here the CDR3 DNA reads TGTGCCAGCTCACCACCCGACAACAGGGTTGGGAAGGCTTTCTTT. Drawing the rest from reference TRBV18 and TRBJ1-1, the complete variable domain is NAGVMQNPRHLVRRRGQEARLRCSPMKGHSHVYWYRQLPEEGLKFMVYLQKENIIDESGMPKERFSAEFPKEGPSILRIQQVVRGDSAAYFCASSPPDNRVGKAFFGQGTRLTVV.

The chain employs TRBV27 and TRBJ2-5; no firm D call. The germline V and J ends were trimmed by 0 bases and 5 bases, with 10 bases remaining between them. Germline V gene lookup returns CDR1 MNHEY and CDR2 SMNVEV (reference sequence). The CDR3 consists of 14 residues. The CDR3 loop reads CASSLSAISETQYF. CDR3 nucleotide sequence: TGTGCCAGCAGTTTATCCGCTATATCCGAGACCCAGTACTTC.

This rearrangement joins TRBV11-2 to TRBJ1-1; D gene unclear. The V end was cut by 1 base, the J end by 2 bases, with 11 bases between. In germline, CDR1 is SGHAT, CDR2 FQNNGV. The CDR3 consists of 15 residues. CDR3 loop: CASSLVSGLNTEAFF. CDR3 coding DNA: TGTGCCAGCAGCTTAGTTTCAGGACTCAACACTGAAGCTTTCTTT. Combining the CDR3 with reference TRBV11-2 and TRBJ1-1 gives the whole variable domain EAGVAQSPRYKIIEKRQSVAFWCNPISGHATLYWYQQILGQGPKLLIQFQNNGVVDDSQLPKDRFSAERLKGVDSTLKIQPAKLEDSAVYLCASSLVSGLNTEAFFGQGTRLTVV.